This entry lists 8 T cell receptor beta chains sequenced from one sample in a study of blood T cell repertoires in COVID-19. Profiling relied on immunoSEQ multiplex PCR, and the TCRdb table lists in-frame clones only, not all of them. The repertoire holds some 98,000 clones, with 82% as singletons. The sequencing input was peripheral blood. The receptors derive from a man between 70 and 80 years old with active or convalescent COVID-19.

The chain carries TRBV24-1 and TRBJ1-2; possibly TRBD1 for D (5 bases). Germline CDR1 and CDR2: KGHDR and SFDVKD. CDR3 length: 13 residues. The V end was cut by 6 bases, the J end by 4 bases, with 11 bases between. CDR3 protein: CATSQGPSYGYTF. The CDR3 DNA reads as TGTGCCACCAGTCAGGGCCCCAGCTATGGCTACACCTTC.

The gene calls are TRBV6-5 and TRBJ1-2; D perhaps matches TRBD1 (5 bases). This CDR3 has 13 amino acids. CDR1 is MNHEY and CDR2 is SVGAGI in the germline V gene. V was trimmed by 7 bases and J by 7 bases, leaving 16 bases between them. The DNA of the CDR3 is TGTGCCAGCACCTTTTGGGGGGATACTGGCTACACCTTC. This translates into CASTFWGDTGYTF.

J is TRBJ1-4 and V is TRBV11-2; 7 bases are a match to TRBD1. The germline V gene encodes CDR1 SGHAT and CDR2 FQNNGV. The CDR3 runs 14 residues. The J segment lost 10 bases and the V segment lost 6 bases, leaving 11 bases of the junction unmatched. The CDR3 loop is CASSSLTGARKLFF. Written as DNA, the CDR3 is TGTGCCAGCAGTTCTCTTACAGGGGCCAGAAAACTGTTTTTT.

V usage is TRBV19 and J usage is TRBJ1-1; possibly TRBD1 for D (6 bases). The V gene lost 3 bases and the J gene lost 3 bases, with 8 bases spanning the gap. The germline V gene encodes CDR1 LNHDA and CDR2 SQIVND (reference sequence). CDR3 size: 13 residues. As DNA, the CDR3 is TGTGCCAGTAGTATGAAGGGGGACACTGAAGCTTTCTTT. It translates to CASSMKGDTEAFF.

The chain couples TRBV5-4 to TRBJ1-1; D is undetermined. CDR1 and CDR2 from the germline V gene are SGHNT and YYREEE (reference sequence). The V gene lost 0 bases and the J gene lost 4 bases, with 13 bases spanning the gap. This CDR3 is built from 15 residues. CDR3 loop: CASSLGRGRVTEAFF. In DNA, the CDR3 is TGTGCCAGCAGCTTGGGTCGGGGAAGGGTCACTGAAGCTTTCTTT.

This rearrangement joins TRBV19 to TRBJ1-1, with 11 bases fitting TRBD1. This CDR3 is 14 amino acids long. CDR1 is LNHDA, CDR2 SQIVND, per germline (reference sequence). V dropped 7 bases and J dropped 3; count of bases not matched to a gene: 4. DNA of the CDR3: TGTGCCAGTACCCAGGACAGGGGGCACACTGAAGCTTTCTTT. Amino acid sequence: CASTQDRGHTEAFF.

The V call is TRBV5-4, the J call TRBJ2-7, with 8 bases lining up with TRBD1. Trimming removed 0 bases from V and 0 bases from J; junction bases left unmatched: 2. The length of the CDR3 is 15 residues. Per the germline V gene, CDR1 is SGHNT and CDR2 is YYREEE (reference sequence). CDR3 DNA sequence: TGTGCCAGCAGCTTGGATGGACAGGGCTCCTACGAGCAGTACTTC. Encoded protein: CASSLDGQGSYEQYF.

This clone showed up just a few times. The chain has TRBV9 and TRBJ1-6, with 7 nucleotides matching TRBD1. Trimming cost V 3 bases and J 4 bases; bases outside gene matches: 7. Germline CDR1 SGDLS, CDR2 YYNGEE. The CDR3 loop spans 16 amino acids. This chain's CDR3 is CASSEKQGTYNSPLHF. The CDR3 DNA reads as TGTGCCAGCAGCGAAAAACAGGGGACTTATAATTCACCCCTCCACTTT.